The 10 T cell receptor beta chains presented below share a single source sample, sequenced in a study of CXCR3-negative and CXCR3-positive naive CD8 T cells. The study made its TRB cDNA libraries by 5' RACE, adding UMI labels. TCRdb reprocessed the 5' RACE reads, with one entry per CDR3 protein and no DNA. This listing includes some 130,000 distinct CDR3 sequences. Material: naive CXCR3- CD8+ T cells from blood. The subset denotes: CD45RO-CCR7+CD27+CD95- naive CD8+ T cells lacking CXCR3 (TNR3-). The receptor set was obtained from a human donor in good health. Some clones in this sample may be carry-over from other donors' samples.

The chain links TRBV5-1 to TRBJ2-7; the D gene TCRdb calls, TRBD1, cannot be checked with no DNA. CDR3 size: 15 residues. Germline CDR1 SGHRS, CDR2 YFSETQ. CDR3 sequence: CASSLAGTDLYEQYF.

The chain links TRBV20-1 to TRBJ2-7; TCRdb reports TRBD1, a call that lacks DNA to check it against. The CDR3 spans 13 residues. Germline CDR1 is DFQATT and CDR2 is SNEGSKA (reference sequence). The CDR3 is CSASQGVVYEQYF.

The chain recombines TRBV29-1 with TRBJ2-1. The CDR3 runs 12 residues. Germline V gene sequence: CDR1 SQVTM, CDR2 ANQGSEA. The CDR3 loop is CSVEARYNEQFF.

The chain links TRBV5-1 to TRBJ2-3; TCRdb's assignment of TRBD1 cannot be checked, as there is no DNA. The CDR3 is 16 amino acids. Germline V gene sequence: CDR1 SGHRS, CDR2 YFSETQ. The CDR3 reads CASSPDGAGSTDTQYF.

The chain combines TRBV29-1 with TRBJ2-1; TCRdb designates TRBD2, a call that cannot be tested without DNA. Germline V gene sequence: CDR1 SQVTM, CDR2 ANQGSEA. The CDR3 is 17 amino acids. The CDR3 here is CSVEFGSVARVYNEQFF.

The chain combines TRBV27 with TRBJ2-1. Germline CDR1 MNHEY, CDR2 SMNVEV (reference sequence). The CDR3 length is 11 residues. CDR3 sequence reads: CASSLGIKQFF.

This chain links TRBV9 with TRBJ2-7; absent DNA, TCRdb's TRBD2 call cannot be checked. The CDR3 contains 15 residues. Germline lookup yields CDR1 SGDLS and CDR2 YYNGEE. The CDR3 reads CASSVSLAGWSEQYF.

This CDR3 reads CASSLAPRDRFAVGGYTF. The V gene is TRBV7-7, the J gene TRBJ1-2; the TCRdb D gene call, TRBD1, has no DNA to confirm it. CDR3 length: 18 amino acids. Germline V lookup: CDR1 SSHAT, CDR2 FNYEAQ (reference sequence).

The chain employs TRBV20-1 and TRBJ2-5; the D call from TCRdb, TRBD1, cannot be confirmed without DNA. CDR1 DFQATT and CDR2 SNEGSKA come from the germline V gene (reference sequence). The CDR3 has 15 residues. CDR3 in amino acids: CSARDRGSLGETQYF.

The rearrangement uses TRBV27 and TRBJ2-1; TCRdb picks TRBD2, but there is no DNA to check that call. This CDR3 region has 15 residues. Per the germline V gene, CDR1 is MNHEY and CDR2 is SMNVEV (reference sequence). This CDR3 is CASSEIAGLRNEQFF.